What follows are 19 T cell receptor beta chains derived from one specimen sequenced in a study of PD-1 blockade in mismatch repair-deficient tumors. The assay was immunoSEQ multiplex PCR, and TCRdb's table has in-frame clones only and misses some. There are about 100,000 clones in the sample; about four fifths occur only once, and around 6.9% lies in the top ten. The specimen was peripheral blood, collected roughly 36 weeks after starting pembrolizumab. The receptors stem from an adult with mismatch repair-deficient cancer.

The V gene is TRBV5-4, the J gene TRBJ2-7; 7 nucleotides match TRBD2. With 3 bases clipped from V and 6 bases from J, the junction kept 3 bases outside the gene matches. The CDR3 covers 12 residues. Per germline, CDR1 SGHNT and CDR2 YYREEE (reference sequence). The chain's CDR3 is CASSSTSLEQYF. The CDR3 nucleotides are TGTGCCAGCAGCTCGACTAGCCTCGAGCAGTACTTC.

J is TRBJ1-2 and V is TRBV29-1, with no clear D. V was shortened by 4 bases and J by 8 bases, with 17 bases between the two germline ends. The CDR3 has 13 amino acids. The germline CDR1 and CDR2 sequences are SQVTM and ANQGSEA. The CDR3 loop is CSVVLVGSKGYTF. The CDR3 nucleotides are TGCAGCGTTGTCCTAGTTGGCTCTAAGGGCTACACCTTC.

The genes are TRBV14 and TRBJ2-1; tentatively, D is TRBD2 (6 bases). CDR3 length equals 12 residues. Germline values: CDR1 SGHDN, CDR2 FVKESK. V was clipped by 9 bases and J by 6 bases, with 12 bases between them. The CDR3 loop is CASGTQFNEQFF. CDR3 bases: TGTGCCAGTGGGACTCAATTCAATGAGCAGTTCTTC.

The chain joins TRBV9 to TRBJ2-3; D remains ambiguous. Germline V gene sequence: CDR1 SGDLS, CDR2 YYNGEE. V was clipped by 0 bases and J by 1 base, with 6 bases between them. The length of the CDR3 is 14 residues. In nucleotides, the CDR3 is TGTGCCAGCAGCGTAGATCTGCGCACAGATACGCAGTATTTT. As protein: CASSVDLRTDTQYF.

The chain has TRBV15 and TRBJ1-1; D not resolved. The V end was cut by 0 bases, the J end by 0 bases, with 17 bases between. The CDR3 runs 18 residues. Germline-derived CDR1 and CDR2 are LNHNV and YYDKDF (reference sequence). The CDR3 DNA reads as TGTGCCACCAGCAGAGATTCCGCTCATCGGTACATGAACACTGAAGCTTTCTTT. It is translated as CATSRDSAHRYMNTEAFF.

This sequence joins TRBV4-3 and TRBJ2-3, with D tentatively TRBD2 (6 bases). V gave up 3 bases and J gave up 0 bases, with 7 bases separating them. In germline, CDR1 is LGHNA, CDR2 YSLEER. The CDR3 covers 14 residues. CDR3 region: CASSHGTSTDTQYF. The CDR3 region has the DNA TGCGCCAGCAGCCACGGGACTAGCACAGATACGCAGTATTTT.

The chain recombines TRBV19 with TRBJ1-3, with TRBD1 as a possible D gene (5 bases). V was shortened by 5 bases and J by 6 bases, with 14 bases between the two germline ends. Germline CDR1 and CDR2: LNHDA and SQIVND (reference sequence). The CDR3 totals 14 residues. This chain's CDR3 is CASSVAGRKNTIYF. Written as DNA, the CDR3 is TGTGCCAGTAGTGTCGCAGGGCGTAAAAACACCATATATTTT.

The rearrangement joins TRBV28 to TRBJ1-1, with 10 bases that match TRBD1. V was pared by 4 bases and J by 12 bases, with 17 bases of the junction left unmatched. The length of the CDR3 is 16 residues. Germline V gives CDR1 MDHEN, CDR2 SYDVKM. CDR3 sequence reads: CASSSPTTGDRGETFF. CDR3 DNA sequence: TGTGCCAGCAGTTCCCCTACAACCGGGGACAGGGGAGAAACTTTCTTT. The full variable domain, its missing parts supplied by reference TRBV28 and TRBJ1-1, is DVKVTQSSRYLVKRTGEKVFLECVQDMDHENMFWYRQDPGLGLRLIYFSYDVKMKEKGDIPEGYSVSREKKERFSLILESASTNQTSMYLCASSSPTTGDRGETFFGQGTRLTVV.

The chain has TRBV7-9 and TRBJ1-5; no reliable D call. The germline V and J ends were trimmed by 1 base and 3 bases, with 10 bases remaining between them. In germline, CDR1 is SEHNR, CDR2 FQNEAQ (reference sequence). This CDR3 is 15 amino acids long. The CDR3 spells CASSLGVEANQPQHF. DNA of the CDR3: TGTGCCAGCAGCTTAGGCGTGGAGGCCAATCAGCCCCAGCATTTT.

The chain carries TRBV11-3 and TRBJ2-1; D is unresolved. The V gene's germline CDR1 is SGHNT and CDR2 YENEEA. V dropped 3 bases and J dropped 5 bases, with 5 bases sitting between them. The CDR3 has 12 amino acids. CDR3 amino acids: CASSFLDNEQFF. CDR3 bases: TGTGCCAGCAGCTTCCTAGACAATGAGCAGTTCTTC. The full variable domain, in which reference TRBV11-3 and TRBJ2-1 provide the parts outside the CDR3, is EAGVVQSPRYKIIEKKQPVAFWCNPISGHNTLYWYLQNLGQGPELLIRYENEEAVDDSQLPKDRFSAERLKGVDSTLKIQPAELGDSAVYLCASSFLDNEQFFGPGTRLTVL.

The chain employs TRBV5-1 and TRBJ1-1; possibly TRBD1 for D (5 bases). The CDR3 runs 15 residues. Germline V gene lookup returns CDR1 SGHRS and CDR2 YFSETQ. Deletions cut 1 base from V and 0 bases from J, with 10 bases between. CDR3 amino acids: CASSLYAGMNTEAFF. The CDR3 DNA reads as TGCGCCAGCAGCTTGTATGCAGGGATGAACACTGAAGCTTTCTTT.

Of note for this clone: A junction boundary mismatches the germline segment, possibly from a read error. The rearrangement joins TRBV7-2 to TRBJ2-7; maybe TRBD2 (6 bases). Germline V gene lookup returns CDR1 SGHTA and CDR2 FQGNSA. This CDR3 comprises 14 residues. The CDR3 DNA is TGTGCCAGCAGCTTAGGTCGGGAGTCCTACGCGCAGTACTTC. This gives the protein CASSLGRESYAQYF.

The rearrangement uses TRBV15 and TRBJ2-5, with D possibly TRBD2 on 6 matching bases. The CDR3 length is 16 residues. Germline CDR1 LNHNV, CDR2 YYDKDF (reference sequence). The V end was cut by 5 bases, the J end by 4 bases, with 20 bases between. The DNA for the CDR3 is TGTGCCACCAGCGTAGGAGGGAGCCAGCTCATAGAGACCCAGTACTTC. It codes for CATSVGGSQLIETQYF.

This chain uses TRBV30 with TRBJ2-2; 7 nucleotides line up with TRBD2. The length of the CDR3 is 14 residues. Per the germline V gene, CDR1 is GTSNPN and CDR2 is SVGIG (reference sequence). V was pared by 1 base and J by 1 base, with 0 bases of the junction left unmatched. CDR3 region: CAWSGGRNTGELFF. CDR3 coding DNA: TGTGCCTGGAGTGGCGGGAGGAACACCGGGGAGCTGTTTTTT.

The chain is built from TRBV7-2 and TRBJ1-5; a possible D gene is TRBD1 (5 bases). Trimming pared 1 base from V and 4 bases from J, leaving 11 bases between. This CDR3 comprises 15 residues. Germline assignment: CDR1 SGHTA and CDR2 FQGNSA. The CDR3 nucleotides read TGTGCCAGCAGCTTAGAGAGGGGCCTAAATCAGCCCCAGCATTTT. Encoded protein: CASSLERGLNQPQHF.

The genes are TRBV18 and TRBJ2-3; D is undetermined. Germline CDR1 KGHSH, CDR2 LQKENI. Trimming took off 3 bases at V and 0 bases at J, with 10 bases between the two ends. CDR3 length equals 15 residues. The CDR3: CASSPSSPSTDTQYF. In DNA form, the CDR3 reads TGTGCCAGCTCACCTTCTTCTCCTAGCACAGATACGCAGTATTTT.

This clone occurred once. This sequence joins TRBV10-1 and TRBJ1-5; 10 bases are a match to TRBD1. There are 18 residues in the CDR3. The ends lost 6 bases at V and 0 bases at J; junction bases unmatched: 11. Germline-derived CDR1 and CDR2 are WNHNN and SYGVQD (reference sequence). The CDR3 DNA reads TGCGCCAGCAGGAGACAGGGGGCATCGAAATATAGCAATCAGCCCCAGCATTTT. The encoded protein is CASRRQGASKYSNQPQHF.

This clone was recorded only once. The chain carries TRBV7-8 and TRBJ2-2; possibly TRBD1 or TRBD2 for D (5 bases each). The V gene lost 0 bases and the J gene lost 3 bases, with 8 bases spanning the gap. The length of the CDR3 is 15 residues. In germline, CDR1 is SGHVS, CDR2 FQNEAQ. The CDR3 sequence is CASSLAGRDTGELFF. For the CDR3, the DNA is TGTGCCAGCAGCTTAGCGGGACGGGACACCGGGGAGCTGTTTTTT.

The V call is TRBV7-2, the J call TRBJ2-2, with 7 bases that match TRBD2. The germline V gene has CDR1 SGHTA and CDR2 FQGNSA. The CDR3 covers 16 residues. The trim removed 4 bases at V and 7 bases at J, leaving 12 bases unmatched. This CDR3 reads CASSSSGTTGGGELFF. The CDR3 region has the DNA TGTGCCAGCAGCTCGTCCGGGACTACCGGAGGCGGGGAGCTGTTTTTT. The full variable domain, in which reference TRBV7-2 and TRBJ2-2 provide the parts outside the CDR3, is GAGVSQSPSNKVTEKGKDVELRCDPISGHTALYWYRQSLGQGLEFLIYFQGNSAPDKSGLPSDRFSAERTGGSVSTLTIQRTQQEDSAVYLCASSSSGTTGGGELFFGEGSRLTVL.